A single sample gave rise to the 9 T cell receptor beta chains below, sequenced in a study of blood T cell repertoires in COVID-19. The repertoire was sequenced with immunoSEQ multiplex PCR; TCRdb's copy has only in-frame clones and lacks some. The sample lists around 200,000 clones; around 83% were seen once. The source material was peripheral blood. Receptor source: a woman older than 75 with acute or convalescent COVID-19.

This chain links TRBV10-3 with TRBJ2-2, with TRBD2 identical over 7 bases. The CDR3 length is 15 residues. CDR1 is ENHRY and CDR2 is SYGVKD in the germline V gene. The V segment lost 6 bases and the J segment 4 bases; nucleotides outside the gene matches: 8. CDR3 amino acids: CAISSLAEFTGELFF. DNA for the CDR3: TGTGCCATCAGCTCCCTAGCGGAGTTCACCGGGGAGCTGTTTTTT.

J is TRBJ1-3 and V is TRBV5-6, with D unclear. The V gene lost 2 bases and the J gene lost 9 bases, with 15 bases spanning the gap. Germline V gene data show CDR1 as SGHDT and CDR2 as YYEEEE. This CDR3 is built from 14 residues. The CDR3 DNA follows: TGTGCCAGCAGCTTACTAAACTCCGTTGGCACCATATATTTT. Translation: CASSLLNSVGTIYF.

The CDR3 is CASSYSGRGVIYF. DNA for the CDR3: TGTGCCAGCAGTTACTCGGGTCGGGGAGTAATTTACTTC. The chain joins TRBV6-5 to TRBJ2-4, with D possibly matching TRBD2 (5 bases). Germline loops: CDR1 MNHEY, CDR2 SVGAGI. V shed 0 bases and J shed 16 bases, with 16 bases lying between them. The CDR3 covers 13 residues.

This chain joins TRBV27 and TRBJ2-3, with 8 nucleotides matching TRBD2. The CDR3 consists of 19 residues. The V segment lost 3 bases and the J segment 2 bases; nucleotides outside the gene matches: 16. CDR1 is MNHEY and CDR2 is SMNVEV in the germline V gene (reference sequence). The CDR3 region is CASSLRFPGSGISTDTQYF. The DNA for the CDR3 is TGTGCCAGCAGTTTGCGGTTCCCTGGTAGCGGGATCTCCACAGATACGCAGTATTTT.

This chain uses TRBV9 with TRBJ2-7; possibly TRBD2 for D (5 bases). V lost 4 bases and J 4 bases, leaving 18 bases between the germline ends. CDR1 and CDR2 (germline): SGDLS, YYNGEE. The CDR3 loop spans 15 amino acids. CDR3 coding DNA: TGTGCCAGCAGCCCCCGAGACTACTCTCGTTACGAGCAGTACTTC. Protein sequence: CASSPRDYSRYEQYF.

This clone was detected ten times or more. This rearrangement joins TRBV2 to TRBJ2-5; maybe TRBD1 (6 bases). The CDR3 loop spans 15 amino acids. Germline CDR1 reads SNHLY; CDR2 reads FYNNEI. Trimming shortened V by 3 bases and J by 1 base, and 12 bases separated the two germline ends. CDR3 sequence (DNA): TGTGCCAGCAGTGATCAGGGGTCGTCCCAAGAGACCCAGTACTTC. As protein: CASSDQGSSQETQYF.

This clone was observed a few times. The rearrangement joins TRBV5-1 to TRBJ1-1; 8 positions match TRBD1. The CDR3 contains 17 residues. Losses at the gene ends were 3 bases for V and 1 base for J; bases not matched to a gene: 11. Germline loops: CDR1 SGHRS, CDR2 YFSETQ. This CDR3 is CASSYGTGDKQNTEAFF. CDR3 coding DNA: TGCGCCAGCAGCTACGGGACAGGAGACAAACAGAACACTGAAGCTTTCTTT.

The rearrangement joins TRBV6-5 to TRBJ2-3; D uncertain. Germline V gene lookup returns CDR1 MNHEY and CDR2 SVGAGI. CDR3 length: 15 amino acids. V lost 7 bases to trimming and J lost 2 bases, with 16 bases between them. This CDR3 is CASNRNFLSTDTQYF. CDR3 nucleotide sequence: TGTGCCAGCAATAGAAACTTCCTTTCCACAGATACGCAGTATTTT.

The CDR3 protein is CASSLTSGAGGGELFF. The CDR3 DNA reads as TGTGCCAGCAGCTTAACCAGCGGGGCGGGAGGCGGGGAGCTGTTTTTT. This chain joins TRBV7-3 and TRBJ2-2; the match to TRBD2 covers 8 bases. The germline gives CDR1 SGHTA, CDR2 FQGTGA. The junction had 7 bases not matched to a gene; V was cut back by 0 bases and J by 7 bases. The CDR3 has 16 amino acids.